The 8 T cell receptor beta chains below come from one sample, sequenced in a study. TCRdb redid the calling of the 5' RACE reads with MiXCR, one entry per CDR3 protein. Among just under 65,000 distinct CDR3 sequences listed, about 20% were seen once. The sequenced sample was memory CD4+ T cells sorted from a lymph node. Subset in this sample: memory CD4+ T cells, CD4+CD45RO+CD25-. The receptors come from a female donor with breast cancer.

This clonotype has only one observation. The chain employs TRBV7-8 and TRBJ1-6, with TRBD1 as a possible D gene (6 bases). Trimming pared 4 bases from V and 10 bases from J, leaving 26 bases between. The germline V gene encodes CDR1 SGHVS and CDR2 FQNEAQ. The CDR3 has 18 residues. CDR3 coding DNA: TGTGCCAGCAGCTCTGGGGCATCGGGGGACAATCCTAGATCACCCCTCCACTTT. Amino acids: CASSSGASGDNPRSPLHF.

The CDR3, as DNA: TGTGCCAGCAGGGCAGGGGGCGCCGATGGCTACACCTTC. Protein sequence: CASRAGGADGYTF. The chain employs TRBV28 and TRBJ1-2; 8 bases are shared with TRBD1. The germline V gene encodes CDR1 MDHEN and CDR2 SYDVKM. The CDR3 length is 13 residues. V shed 6 bases, J shed 6 bases, and the junction held 6 bases outside the gene matches.

This clonotype was counted only a few times. The CDR3 bases are TGCGCCAGCTCCGAGGGACGGGAGGGCAATGAGCAGTTCTTC. This codes for CASSEGREGNEQFF. The chain links TRBV5-1 to TRBJ2-1; 8 nucleotides match TRBD2. Germline V CDR1 and CDR2: SGHRS, YFSETQ. The J segment lost 6 bases and the V segment lost 7 bases, leaving 9 bases of the junction unmatched. The CDR3 covers 14 residues.

With regard to this clonotype: This may be a read error, as it is one base from a much larger clone. The CDR3 coding sequence is TGCGCCAGCAGCTTGGAGGGGACCTCCTACAATGAGCGGTTCTTC. It specifies CASSLEGTSYNERFF. The chain is built from TRBV5-1 and TRBJ2-1; D possibly uses TRBD1 or TRBD2 (5 bases each). Germline values: CDR1 SGHRS, CDR2 YFSETQ. CDR3 length equals 15 residues.

The chain couples TRBV20-1 to TRBJ2-7, with 8 bases matching TRBD1. CDR3 length: 12 residues. Looked up from germline, CDR1 is DFQATT and CDR2 is SNEGSKA (reference sequence). The CDR3 region has the DNA TGCAGGGCCGTCGACAGGGGAGGCGAGCAGTACTTC. Translation: CRAVDRGGEQYF.

In this sample, this clonotype turned up many times. The CDR3 region is CASSFRLREKLFF. Written as DNA, the CDR3 is TGTGCCAGCAGTTTTCGGCTTCGAGAAAAACTGTTTTTT. The J gene is TRBJ1-4, the V gene TRBV6-5; D is ambiguous. Trimming stripped 4 bases from V and 8 bases from J, with 11 bases between. Germline-derived CDR1 and CDR2 are MNHEY and SVGAGI. The CDR3 has 13 amino acids.

CDR3 protein: CASSSARGETSGGYTF. DNA of the CDR3: TGCGCCAGCAGTAGCGCGCGGGGGGAGACTAGCGGTGGTTACACCTTC. The chain couples TRBV5-1 to TRBJ1-2; D is possibly TRBD1 (5 bases). This CDR3 is built from 16 residues. Trimming took 5 bases from V and 11 from J, leaving 28 bases between them. Germline V gene data show CDR1 as SGHRS and CDR2 as YFSETQ.

This clonotype was observed a few times. V usage is TRBV6-5 and J usage is TRBJ1-5; TRBD1 matches at 8 bases. The V gene end was trimmed by 6 bases and the J gene end by 3 bases; junction bases not matched to a gene: 1. The CDR3 totals 13 residues. Germline assignment: CDR1 MNHEY and CDR2 SVGAGI. The CDR3 DNA follows: TGTGCCAGCAGGGGACAGGTCAATCAGCCCCAGCATTTT. Residues: CASRGQVNQPQHF.